This TCR beta chain came from a study of cytomegalovirus exposure and HLA in healthy donors. General observations from the study: Productive rates of about 90% or about 30% were seen for most TCR beta V segments in an earlier analysis.

Comment on this clone: What it binds is not known.

PCR was performed using 60 Vbeta and 13 Jbeta primers. Method: immunoSEQ multiplex PCR; TCRdb's copy keeps in-frame clones and lacks some. This table holds around 110,000 clones, 65% found once. V shed 4 bases and J shed 7 bases, with 13 bases lying between them. This CDR3 has 14 amino acids. Germline V gives CDR1 MNHEY, CDR2 SMNVEV (reference sequence). Sequencing was carried out using PBMCs. The TCR originated in a woman aged 35 to 49 in good health and CMV-seropositive. The gene calls are TRBV27 and TRBJ2-2; no clear D. CDR3 in amino acids: CASSSWAAGGELFF. DNA for the CDR3: TGTGCCAGCAGTTCGTGGGCCGCAGGCGGGGAGCTGTTTTTT.